These 14 T cell receptor beta chains were sequenced from one sample in a study of identical twins (dated by TCRdb to about 2016). The library was produced with 5' RACE. For sequencing, an Illumina HiSeq 2000 was employed. TCRdb reran the public reads through fastp at Q25 and MiXCR, keeping productive beta chains. Identical CDR3 proteins give one entry, which carries the most common genes and DNA. For this sample there are 15,000 to 20,000 distinct CDR3 sequences; about two thirds appear just once. Together, the top ten hold 5.9% of the sample. The specimen sequenced was memory (CD45RO+) T cells sorted from blood. This sample's cell subset or site label indicates: CD45RO+ enriched T cells. These receptors all stem from a woman between 18 and 29 years old in good health. This table probably holds off-target reads from a library built for another chain.

The chain is built from TRBV30 and TRBJ2-3; 7 bases match TRBD2. V was pared by 4 bases and J by 4 bases, with 11 bases of the junction left unmatched. The CDR3 runs 15 residues. The V gene's germline CDR1 is GTSNPN and CDR2 SVGIG (reference sequence). The CDR3 reads CAWTIGAGLADTQYF. The CDR3 DNA reads TGTGCCTGGACCATTGGAGCGGGGTTGGCAGATACGCAGTATTTT.

This clonotype was detected a few times. The genes are TRBV6-1 and TRBJ1-6, with D uncertain. V was clipped by 7 bases and J by 7 bases, with 14 bases between them. Germline V gives CDR1 MNHNS, CDR2 SASEGT. The CDR3 consists of 14 residues. The DNA of the CDR3 is TGTGCCAGCAAGTTAGGAGCTTCAAATTCACCCCTCCACTTT. Protein: CASKLGASNSPLHF.

The rearrangement links TRBV6-4 to TRBJ2-3; 7 nucleotides align to TRBD1. The germline V gene encodes CDR1 MRHNA and CDR2 SNTAGT. This CDR3 contains 16 residues. Trimming took 5 bases from V and 0 from J; bases not matched to a gene: 8. DNA for the CDR3: TGTGCCAGCAGTCCCGGGACAGATACTAGCACAGATACGCAGTATTTT. This codes for CASSPGTDTSTDTQYF.

This clonotype was seen only a few times. The J gene is TRBJ1-2, the V gene TRBV27; TRBD1 might be the D (5 bases). Between the trimmed V and J ends, which lost 5 bases and 6 bases, there was a span of 10 bases. Germline CDR1 and CDR2: MNHEY and SMNVEV (reference sequence). CDR3 length: 12 residues. The chain's CDR3 is CASSGQGNGYTF. CDR3 in DNA: TGTGCCAGCAGTGGCCAGGGTAATGGCTACACCTTC.

The rearrangement links TRBV9 to TRBJ2-2; TRBD1 matches at 8 bases. Trimming took 5 bases from V and 6 from J; bases not matched to a gene: 3. This CDR3 comprises 13 residues. Germline CDR1 is SGDLS and CDR2 is YYNGEE. The CDR3 loop is CASREQGAGELFF. DNA for the CDR3: TGTGCCAGCAGAGAACAGGGGGCCGGGGAGCTGTTTTTT.

V gene TRBV2 combines with J gene TRBJ2-1; possibly TRBD2 for D (6 bases). V gave up 5 bases and J gave up 3 bases, with 14 bases separating them. Per the germline V gene, CDR1 is SNHLY and CDR2 is FYNNEI. The CDR3 is 15 amino acids. The CDR3 DNA reads as TGTGCCAGCAGTCTGGCGGCGGGAATCTACAATGAGCAGTTCTTC. It specifies CASSLAAGIYNEQFF.

This chain joins TRBV7-3 and TRBJ2-2, with a possible D match to TRBD2 (5 bases). The germline V and J ends were trimmed by 5 bases and 3 bases, with 16 bases remaining between them. CDR1 and CDR2 (germline): SGHTA, FQGTGA. This CDR3 has 16 residues. As DNA, the CDR3 is TGTGCCAGCAGCCAGAGGAGGAAGGAATACACCGGGGAGCTGTTTTTT. Protein: CASSQRRKEYTGELFF.

The genes are TRBV5-6 and TRBJ2-7; 7 nucleotides line up with TRBD1. Trimming at V came to 4 bases and at J to 4 bases, leaving 14 bases not matched to a gene. The germline CDR1 and CDR2 sequences are SGHDT and YYEEEE. CDR3 length equals 16 residues. CDR3 in DNA: TGTGCCAGCAGCGGAACCGGGACAGAGGTATGGTACGAGCAGTACTTC. This encodes CASSGTGTEVWYEQYF.

The V and J genes are TRBV27 and TRBJ2-3, with 11 bases lining up with TRBD1. Looked up from germline, CDR1 is MNHEY and CDR2 is SMNVEV (reference sequence). The CDR3 is 18 amino acids. With 3 bases clipped from V and 2 bases from J, the junction kept 10 bases outside the gene matches. CDR3 bases: TGTGCCAGCAGTTTGCGGCCGGGACAGGGGGTGGTCACAGATACGCAGTATTTT. Protein: CASSLRPGQGVVTDTQYF.

The chain employs TRBV2 and TRBJ2-3, with 11 bases lining up with TRBD1. Per the germline V gene, CDR1 is SNHLY and CDR2 is FYNNEI. J gave up 4 bases and V 5 bases, and 8 bases lay outside the gene matches. This CDR3 is built from 16 residues. The CDR3 loop reads CASSYSGTGGADTQYF. The DNA for the CDR3 is TGTGCCAGCAGTTACTCCGGGACAGGGGGAGCAGATACGCAGTATTTT.

The CDR3 bases are TGCGCCAGCAGCAACCTCTATGGCTACACCTTC. Translated: CASSNLYGYTF. The chain joins TRBV4-3 to TRBJ1-2, with no clear D. The germline V gene encodes CDR1 LGHNA and CDR2 YSLEER. The CDR3 has 11 residues. Between the trimmed V and J ends, which lost 5 bases and 4 bases, there was a span of 5 bases.

This clonotype has a handful of counts. The J gene is TRBJ2-1, the V gene TRBV6-5; 8 bases line up with TRBD1. CDR1 and CDR2 from the germline V gene are MNHEY and SVGAGI. CDR3 length: 12 residues. J gave up 8 bases and V 6 bases, and 3 bases lay outside the gene matches. The CDR3 loop reads CASRQGGDEQFF. The CDR3 DNA is TGTGCCAGCAGACAGGGGGGTGATGAGCAGTTCTTC.

The rearrangement joins TRBV13 to TRBJ2-1, with D perhaps assigned TRBD1 or TRBD2 (5 bases each). This CDR3 is built from 16 residues. The V end lost 4 bases, the J end lost 11 bases, and 24 bases lay between the germline ends. CDR1 and CDR2 from the germline V gene are PRHDT and FYEKMQ (reference sequence). CDR3 protein: CASSYSSRDVGPKQFF. In DNA, the CDR3 is TGTGCCAGCAGCTACTCCTCTCGGGACGTAGGCCCTAAGCAGTTCTTC.

The chain is built from TRBV7-6 and TRBJ2-3, with 13 bases lining up with TRBD2. The CDR3 loop spans 14 amino acids. In germline, CDR1 is SGHVS, CDR2 FNYEAQ. V shed 5 bases and J 7 bases; nucleotides not matched to a gene: 3. CDR3 sequence (DNA): TGTGCCAGCAGCCGGACTAGCGGGAGATATACGCAGTATTTT. Translating it yields CASSRTSGRYTQYF.